This entry is about one T cell receptor beta chain. Its antigen is currently unknown. Unique molecular identifiers were present on the cDNA, which also gained a universal primer site by template switching. One entry per CDR3 protein results from TCRdb running MiXCR on the 5' RACE reads. The sample has about 100,000 distinct CDR3 sequences, 5.9% seen once. The CDR3 sequence is 14 residues long. Germline V CDR1 and CDR2: MNHEY, SVGEGT. V was trimmed by 6 bases and J by 4 bases, leaving 13 bases between them. This sample was included in a study of identical twins. Study outcomes and limitations: Insertions were fewer in abundant cord blood beta clonotypes, whereas memory repertoires showed none of this pattern.

The chain has TRBV6-2 or TRBV6-3 and TRBJ1-5; possibly TRBD1 for D (5 bases). Sequenced input: memory T cells sorted from blood. The receptor comes from a woman between 45 and 65 years old in good health. The CDR3 loop reads CASSRDGGNQPQHF. CDR3 nucleotides: TGTGCCAGCAGCCGGGACGGAGGAAATCAGCCCCAGCATTTT.